This note documents a single TCR beta chain sequence. The antigen is not known. These data originate in a study of cytomegalovirus exposure and HLA in healthy donors. Study information: One earlier analysis, a look at 180 million or so T cells, found some 100 million unique TCR beta sequences. Study-level findings and limits: Analyzed later, association rates of TCRs varied across HLA loci, with DRB1 most and HLA-C fewest.

Trimming removed 4 bases at V and 7 bases at J, with 14 bases between. Per the germline V gene, CDR1 is SGHVS and CDR2 is FQNEAQ. This CDR3 is built from 14 residues. PCR primers comprised 60 Vbeta and 13 Jbeta primers. TCRdb's table, derived via immunoSEQ multiplex PCR, lists solely in-frame clones and lacks some. The sample contains more than 110,000 clones, 82% of which appear only once. The chain combines TRBV7-8 with TRBJ1-5; no reliable D call. The clonotype was recovered from a man younger than 40 in good health and CMV-seropositive. Sequences were obtained from PBMCs. The CDR3 reads CASSWTLEVQPQHF. CDR3 coding DNA: TGTGCCAGCAGCTGGACTCTAGAGGTGCAGCCCCAGCATTTT.